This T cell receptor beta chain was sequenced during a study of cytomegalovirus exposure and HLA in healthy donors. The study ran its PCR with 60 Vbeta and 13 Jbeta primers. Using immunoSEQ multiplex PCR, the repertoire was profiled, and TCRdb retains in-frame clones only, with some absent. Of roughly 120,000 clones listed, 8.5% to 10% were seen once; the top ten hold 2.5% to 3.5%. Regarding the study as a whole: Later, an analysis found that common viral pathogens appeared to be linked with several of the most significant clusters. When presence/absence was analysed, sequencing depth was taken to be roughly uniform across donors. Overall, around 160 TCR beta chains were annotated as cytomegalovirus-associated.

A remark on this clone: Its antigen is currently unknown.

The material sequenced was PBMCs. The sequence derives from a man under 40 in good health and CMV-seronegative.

CDR3 DNA sequence: TGTGCCAGCAGCTTACTGCGGGGGAAGTACGAGCAGTACTTC. Residues: CASSLLRGKYEQYF. The chain employs TRBV7-6 and TRBJ2-7; TRBD2 agrees at 7 bases. V gave up 2 bases and J gave up 4 bases; unmatched junction bases: 5. In germline, CDR1 is SGHVS, CDR2 FNYEAQ. This CDR3 has 14 amino acids.